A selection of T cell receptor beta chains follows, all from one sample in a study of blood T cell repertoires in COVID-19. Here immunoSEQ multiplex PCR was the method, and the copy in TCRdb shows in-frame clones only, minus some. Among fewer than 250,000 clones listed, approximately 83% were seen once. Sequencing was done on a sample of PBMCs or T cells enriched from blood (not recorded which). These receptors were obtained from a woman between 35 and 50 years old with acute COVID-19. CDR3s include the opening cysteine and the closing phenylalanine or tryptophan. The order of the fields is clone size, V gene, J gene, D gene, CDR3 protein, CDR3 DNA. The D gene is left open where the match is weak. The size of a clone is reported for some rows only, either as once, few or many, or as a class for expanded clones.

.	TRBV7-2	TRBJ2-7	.	CASTLGASWAEEQYF	TGTGCCAGCACTCTAGGGGCGTCCTGGGCAGAGGAGCAGTACTTC
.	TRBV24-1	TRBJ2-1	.	CATQRGNEQFF	TGTGCCACGCAACGGGGGAATGAGCAGTTCTTC
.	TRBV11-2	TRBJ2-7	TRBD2	CASRRGSGRLIEQYF	TGTGCCAGCAGGAGAGGGAGCGGGAGATTGATCGAGCAGTACTTC
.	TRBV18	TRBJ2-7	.	CASSTRAISVYEQYF	TGTGCCAGCTCAACCAGGGCGATCTCCGTTTACGAGCAGTACTTC
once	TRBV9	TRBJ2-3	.	CASSVAGGWTDTQYF	TGTGCCAGCAGCGTAGCTGGAGGGTGGACAGATACGCAGTATTTT
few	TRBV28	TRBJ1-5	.	CASSLTEWTGQPQHF	TGTGCCAGCAGTTTGACAGAGTGGACGGGTCAGCCCCAGCATTTT
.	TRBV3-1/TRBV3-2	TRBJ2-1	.	CASSQDPGRDNEQFF	TGTGCCAGCAGCCAAGACCCGGGAAGAGACAATGAGCAGTTCTTC
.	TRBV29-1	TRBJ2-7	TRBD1	CSVRTGDEQYF	TGCAGCGTCCGGACAGGGGACGAGCAGTACTTC
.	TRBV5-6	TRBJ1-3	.	CASSYTGPSGNTIYF	TGTGCCAGCAGCTATACAGGGCCCTCTGGAAACACCATATATTTT
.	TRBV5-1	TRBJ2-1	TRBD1	CASSLVAGGGNEQFF	TGCGCCAGCAGCTTGGTGGCAGGGGGCGGGAATGAGCAGTTCTTC
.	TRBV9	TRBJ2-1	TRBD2	CASSLTSGSGNEQFF	TGTGCCAGCAGCCTGACTAGCGGGAGTGGCAATGAGCAGTTCTTC
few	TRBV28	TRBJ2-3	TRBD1	CASSKDRGVDTQYF	TGTGCCAGCAGTAAGGACAGGGGGGTAGATACGCAGTATTTT
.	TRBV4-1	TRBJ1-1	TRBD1	CASSTGAQNTEAFF	TGCGCCAGCAGCACAGGGGCCCAGAACACTGAAGCTTTCTTT
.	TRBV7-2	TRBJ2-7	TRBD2	CASSPTSGSEQYF	TGTGCCAGCAGCCCAACTAGCGGCTCTGAGCAGTACTTC
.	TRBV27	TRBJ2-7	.	CASSLDFRTYEQYF	TGTGCCAGCAGTTTGGATTTCAGGACCTACGAGCAGTACTTC
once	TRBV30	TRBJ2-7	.	CAWSIIEYHEQYF	TGTGCCTGGAGTATCATCGAGTACCACGAGCAGTACTTC
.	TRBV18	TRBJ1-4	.	CASSPRQSANEKLFF	TGTGCCAGCTCACCAAGACAGTCCGCTAATGAAAAACTGTTTTTT
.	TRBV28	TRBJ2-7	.	CASRALGSGSYEQYF	TGTGCCAGCAGGGCCCTGGGGTCGGGGTCCTACGAGCAGTACTTC
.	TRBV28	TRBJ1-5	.	CASSLVRGNQPQHF	TGTGCCAGCAGTTTAGTGAGGGGCAATCAGCCCCAGCATTTT
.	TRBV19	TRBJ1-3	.	CASSRRTYGNTIYF	TGTGCCAGTAGTAGGAGGACTTACGGAAACACCATATATTTT
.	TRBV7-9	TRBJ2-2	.	CASSLSGSDTGELFF	TGTGCCAGCAGCTTATCAGGGTCGGACACCGGGGAGCTGTTTTTT
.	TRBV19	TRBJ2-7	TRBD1	CASSSSGQGTYEQYF	TGTGCCAGTAGTAGTTCAGGACAGGGAACCTACGAGCAGTACTTC
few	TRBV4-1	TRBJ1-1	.	CASSRGQLSEAFF	TGCGCCAGCAGCCGGGGGCAATTGTCTGAAGCTTTCTTT
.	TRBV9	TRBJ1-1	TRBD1	CASSGQGAGAEAFF	TGTGCCAGCAGCGGACAGGGGGCGGGCGCTGAAGCTTTCTTT
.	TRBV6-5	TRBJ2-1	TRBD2	CASSYSKRGAYNEQFF	TGTGCCAGCAGTTACTCGAAGCGGGGAGCCTACAATGAGCAGTTCTTC
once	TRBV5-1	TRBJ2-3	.	CASSWSSGTDTQYF	TGCGCCAGCAGCTGGTCTAGCGGCACAGATACGCAGTATTTT
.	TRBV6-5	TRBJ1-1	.	CASRNRVGNTEAFF	TGTGCCAGCAGGAACAGGGTCGGGAACACTGAAGCTTTCTTT
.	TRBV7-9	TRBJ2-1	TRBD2	CASSLRTSGGNNEQFF	TGTGCCAGCAGCCTAAGGACTAGCGGGGGGAACAATGAGCAGTTCTTC
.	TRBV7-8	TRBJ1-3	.	CASSLARGSRSGNTIYF	TGTGCCAGCAGCTTAGCGCGTGGGTCGAGGTCTGGAAACACCATATATTTT
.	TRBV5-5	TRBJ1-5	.	CASSLLGLGNQPQHF	TGTGCCAGCAGCTTGCTGGGACTGGGCAATCAGCCCCAGCATTTT
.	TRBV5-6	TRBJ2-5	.	CASSRRQVGETQYF	TGTGCCAGCAGCCGCAGACAGGTAGGGGAGACCCAGTACTTC
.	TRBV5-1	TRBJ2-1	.	CASSWTERSGSYNEQFF	TGCGCCAGCAGTTGGACTGAAAGATCGGGGTCCTACAATGAGCAGTTCTTC
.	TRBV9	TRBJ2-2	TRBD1	CASSPLGTGYTGELFF	TGTGCCAGCAGCCCCCTCGGGACAGGGTATACCGGGGAGCTGTTTTTT
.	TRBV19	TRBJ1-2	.	CASSQQGGGYTF	TGTGCCAGTAGCCAACAGGGTGGCGGCTACACCTTC
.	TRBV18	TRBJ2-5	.	CASSQGPQGGQTQYF	TGTGCCAGCTCACAAGGACCACAGGGCGGGCAGACCCAGTACTTC